This T cell receptor (beta chain) was sequenced for a study of T-cell memory formation after mild COVID-19. V lost 6 bases and J 7 bases, leaving 22 bases between the germline ends. The germline V gene has CDR1 MDHEN and CDR2 SYDVKM. The CDR3 contains 16 residues. Study-wide findings and caveats: Later expanders leaned toward CD4+, whereas clones contracting from day 15 to 85 were balanced CD4/CD8. The study found contracting CD4+ clones mainly in CM and EM and contracting CD8+ clones in EMRA. Prior to infection, memory already included some responding clones, suggesting cross-reactive memory joined.

There are a few counts of this clonotype. Antigen unknown. 5'RACE, which relied on constant-segment primers, yielded TCR alpha and TCR beta cDNA libraries carrying sample barcodes and UMIs. MiXCR, applied by TCRdb to the 5' RACE reads, yields one record per CDR3 protein. The table lists 150,000 to 200,000 distinct CDR3 sequences, approximately 10% of them singletons. The clonotype originates from a man between 18 and 29 years old who had mild COVID-19 (a few samples of this study predate the infection). Cell type and time point are not known. The source material was PBMCs or a T cell subset sorted from them (not recorded which). The J gene is TRBJ1-5, the V gene TRBV28, with a tentative D call TRBD1 (6 bases). The CDR3 DNA reads as TGTGCCAGCAGCCCGTTCGAGGGGGGGAGAGGACAGCCCCAGCATTTT. Translated: CASSPFEGGRGQPQHF.